This section outlines one T cell receptor beta chain sequence together with its context. What it binds is unknown. Amplifying from RNA transcripts, the study obtained TCR beta CDR3 regions. In the first round, RT-PCR was carried out with HTBI primers, and a multiplex PCR formed the second round. In TCRdb, the multiplex PCR reads were re-called with MiXCR into one record per CDR3 protein. Among roughly 600,000 distinct CDR3 sequences listed, approximately 35% were seen once. The data originate from a study of Graves' ophthalmopathy and Graves' hyperthyroidism. Points from the study as a whole: The model's ophthalmopathy progression predictions had more than 55% sensitivity and 72.22% specificity.

The germline gives CDR1 SGHVS, CDR2 FNYEAQ. This CDR3 has 16 amino acids. Between the trimmed V and J ends, which lost 1 base and 6 bases, there was a span of 19 bases. This receptor was identified in an adult man with Graves' hyperthyroidism. V and J are TRBV7-6 and TRBJ2-7; TRBD1 or TRBD2 may be the D gene (5 bases each). The sample comprised peripheral blood or thyroid tissue (not recorded which). In DNA form, the CDR3 reads TGTGCCAGCAGCTTAGGCCCTTTTGGGACCGCCTTCGAGCAGTACTTC. Its translation: CASSLGPFGTAFEQYF.